The 17 T cell receptor beta chains below all came from one sample that was sequenced in a study of shared clonotypes between healthy human individuals. Produced via immunoSEQ multiplex PCR; TCRdb's table is partial and in-frame only. The sample records about 2.3 million clones, approximately 90% being singletons. Sequenced sample: naive CD4+ T cells from PBMCs. Regarding subset: CD45RA+ positively selected. The receptors were gathered from a man between 18 and 29 years old in good health. Some clones in this sample may be carry-over from other donors' samples.

The chain employs TRBV6-6 and TRBJ1-4; D uncertain. V lost 7 bases and J 4 bases, leaving 13 bases between the germline ends. The germline V gene has CDR1 MNHNY and CDR2 SVGAGI (reference sequence). The CDR3 is made up of 14 amino acids. This CDR3 is CASKRSDGNEKLFF. The DNA of the CDR3 is TGTGCCAGCAAACGATCGGACGGTAATGAAAAACTGTTTTTT.

CDR3 sequence: CSSDRARTEAFF. The CDR3 DNA follows: TGCAGCTCAGACAGGGCGCGGACTGAAGCTTTCTTT. This chain uses TRBV29-1 with TRBJ1-1; 7 positions agree with TRBD1. V was clipped by 8 bases and J by 5 bases; unmatched bases: 8. The CDR3 length is 12 residues. The V gene's germline CDR1 is SQVTM and CDR2 ANQGSEA.

The chain is built from TRBV18 and TRBJ1-2, with a tentative D call TRBD1 (5 bases). The CDR3 loop spans 14 amino acids. Between the trimmed V and J ends, which lost 2 bases and 0 bases, there was a span of 7 bases. CDR1 and CDR2 (germline): KGHSH, LQKENI. The CDR3 DNA is TGTGCCAGCTCACCAGGGGGAACTAACTATGGCTACACCTTC. This gives the protein CASSPGGTNYGYTF.

This chain uses TRBV19 with TRBJ2-5; 12 positions match TRBD2. The CDR3 totals 17 residues. Germline CDR1 LNHDA, CDR2 SQIVND (reference sequence). With 4 bases clipped from V and 5 bases from J, the junction kept 11 bases outside the gene matches. The CDR3 sequence is CASSTNGRLAGEETQYF. The CDR3, as DNA: TGTGCCAGTAGTACCAACGGGCGACTAGCGGGAGAGGAGACCCAGTACTTC.

This clone was picked up a small number of times. The same CDR3 arises from other DNA sequences in this sample as well. The rearrangement joins TRBV9 to TRBJ1-5; D remains unclear. Trimming shortened V by 0 bases and J by 4 bases, and 5 bases separated the two germline ends. In germline, CDR1 is SGDLS, CDR2 YYNGEE. The CDR3 is 13 amino acids. In nucleotides, the CDR3 is TGTGCCAGCAGCGTAGACGGGAATCAGCCCCAGCATTTT. The encoded protein is CASSVDGNQPQHF.

The chain couples TRBV10-3 to TRBJ1-1, with D possibly matching TRBD1 (5 bases). Germline V lookup: CDR1 ENHRY, CDR2 SYGVKD. The V end was cut by 5 bases, the J end by 4 bases, with 17 bases between. The CDR3 has 15 amino acids. The CDR3 sequence: CAISSLTGALTEAFF. DNA of the CDR3: TGTGCCATCAGTTCCCTTACAGGCGCTCTCACTGAAGCTTTCTTT.

The chain joins TRBV6-6 to TRBJ2-5; D may correspond to TRBD1 or TRBD2 (5 bases each). V was pared by 5 bases and J by 5 bases, with 18 bases between. The CDR3 has 15 amino acids. Germline V CDR1 and CDR2: MNHNY, SVGAGI (reference sequence). The CDR3: CASSPPRPGAETQYF. The CDR3 DNA follows: TGTGCCAGCAGTCCCCCCCGGCCCGGGGCGGAGACCCAGTACTTC.

The J gene is TRBJ2-3, the V gene TRBV9; 16 bases map to TRBD2. Per the germline V gene, CDR1 is SGDLS and CDR2 is YYNGEE. The trim removed 3 bases at V and 0 bases at J, leaving 10 bases unmatched. The CDR3 totals 20 residues. CDR3 coding DNA: TGTGCCAGCAGCGCCGAACCAGGGACTAGCGGGAGGGCTAGCACAGATACGCAGTATTTT. Residues: CASSAEPGTSGRASTDTQYF.

This clone was recorded only once. This sequence joins TRBV7-6 and TRBJ2-2; TRBD2 aligns across 14 bases. The V gene's germline CDR1 is SGHVS and CDR2 FNYEAQ. The CDR3 is 14 residues long. The junction had 1 base not matched to a gene; V was cut back by 6 bases and J by 7 bases. The CDR3 coding sequence is TGTGCCAGCAGGACTAGCGGGAGGGGCGGGGAGCTGTTTTTT. Protein sequence: CASRTSGRGGELFF.

The chain couples TRBV30 to TRBJ1-6; D gene unclear. Germline V gives CDR1 GTSNPN, CDR2 SVGIG (reference sequence). Trimming took off 4 bases at V and 5 bases at J, with 9 bases between the two ends. CDR3 length: 13 amino acids. For the CDR3, the DNA is TGTGCCTGGAAGAATCTGAATAATTCACCCCTCCACTTT. It specifies CAWKNLNNSPLHF.

The chain carries TRBV5-6 and TRBJ2-1; 10 bases match TRBD2. V shed 4 bases and J 5 bases; nucleotides not matched to a gene: 9. This CDR3 has 16 amino acids. The germline V gene has CDR1 SGHDT and CDR2 YYEEEE. The CDR3 is CASSESSGRRNNEQFF. The CDR3 DNA reads as TGTGCCAGCAGCGAAAGTAGCGGGAGGAGGAACAATGAGCAGTTCTTC. The full variable domain, its missing parts supplied by reference TRBV5-6 and TRBJ2-1, is DAGVTQSPTHLIKTRGQQVTLRCSPKSGHDTVSWYQQALGQGPQFIFQYYEEEERQRGNFPDRFSGHQFPNYSSELNVNALLLGDSALYLCASSESSGRRNNEQFFGPGTRLTVL.

This chain connects TRBV14 to TRBJ2-2; D unresolved. The germline V and J ends were trimmed by 0 bases and 6 bases, with 8 bases remaining between them. The CDR3 consists of 14 residues. Germline V gene data show CDR1 as SGHDN and CDR2 as FVKESK. The chain's CDR3 is CASSQEPQSGELFF. The CDR3 DNA reads as TGTGCCAGCAGCCAAGAACCGCAGTCCGGGGAGCTGTTTTTT.

V usage is TRBV11-2 and J usage is TRBJ2-1; D possibly corresponds to TRBD2 (5 bases). Germline lookup yields CDR1 SGHAT and CDR2 FQNNGV. The CDR3 covers 15 residues. The V gene lost 7 bases and the J gene lost 0 bases, with 13 bases spanning the gap. This chain's CDR3 is CASMSLRDSYNEQFF. CDR3 DNA sequence: TGTGCCAGCATGAGCTTGAGGGACTCCTACAATGAGCAGTTCTTC.

The chain joins TRBV19 to TRBJ1-5; TRBD1 aligns across 9 bases. J gave up 6 bases and V 9 bases, and 9 bases lay outside the gene matches. The CDR3 is made up of 14 amino acids. Germline CDR1 LNHDA, CDR2 SQIVND (reference sequence). The CDR3 spells CASTTGTGSQPQHF. The CDR3, as DNA: TGTGCCAGCACAACAGGGACAGGGAGTCAGCCCCAGCATTTT.

The CDR3 DNA follows: TGCGCCAGCGCCCCCTTGGCACCCGGAGAGACCCAGTACTTC. Protein sequence: CASAPLAPGETQYF. The genes are TRBV5-1 and TRBJ2-5; D remains unclear. This CDR3 spans 14 amino acids. Germline CDR1 SGHRS, CDR2 YFSETQ. V was pared by 7 bases and J by 4 bases, with 17 bases between.

This clone has just one count. The chain has TRBV18 and TRBJ2-2, with no clear D. CDR1 and CDR2 from the germline V gene are KGHSH and LQKENI. CDR3 length: 14 residues. V lost 8 bases and J lost 6, with 16 bases in between. CDR3 DNA sequence: TGTGCCAGCAGCAAGGACGGGCTAGCCGGGGAGCTGTTTTTT. This encodes CASSKDGLAGELFF.

V and J are TRBV6-1 and TRBJ1-1; D uncertain. This CDR3 spans 13 amino acids. Germline-derived CDR1 and CDR2 are MNHNS and SASEGT. The V end lost 8 bases, the J end lost 2 bases, and 12 bases lay between the germline ends. Here the CDR3 DNA reads TGTGCCAGCCCGGCTAGGCCAAACACTGAAGCTTTCTTT. This translates into CASPARPNTEAFF.